These 9 T cell receptor beta chains share one sample of origin, sequenced in a study of cytomegalovirus exposure and HLA in healthy donors. PCR involved 60 Vbeta and 13 Jbeta primers. Repertoires were generated with immunoSEQ multiplex PCR, while TCRdb's copy carries only in-frame clones and drops some. Of 150,000 to 200,000 clones listed, 65% to 80% are singletons. The sequencing input was PBMCs. All receptors derive from a man aged 18 to 30 in good health and CMV-seropositive.

J is TRBJ2-1 and V is TRBV25-1; 8 bases are shared with TRBD1. This CDR3 is built from 16 residues. V lost 0 bases to trimming and J lost 7 bases; unmatched junction nucleotides: 8. From germline, CDR1 is MGHDK and CDR2 SYGVNS. CDR3 in DNA: TGTGCCAGCAGTGAATATATCCAGGGGGCTGGAAATGAGCAGTTCTTC. Residues: CASSEYIQGAGNEQFF.

A single count supports this clone. The chain recombines TRBV9 with TRBJ2-3; D might be TRBD2 (5 bases). The ends were cut back, 3 bases at V and 4 bases at J, with 12 bases in the middle. In germline, CDR1 is SGDLS, CDR2 YYNGEE. The length of the CDR3 is 14 residues. CDR3 residues: CASSASGVADTQYF. The CDR3 region has the DNA TGTGCCAGCAGCGCCTCCGGGGTCGCAGATACGCAGTATTTT. Full variable domain (missing parts from reference TRBV9 and TRBJ2-3): DSGVTQTPKHLITATGQRVTLRCSPRSGDLSVYWYQQSLDQGLQFLIQYYNGEERAKGNILERFSAQQFPDLHSELNLSSLELGDSALYFCASSASGVADTQYFGPGTRLTVL.

The V call is TRBV4-2, the J call TRBJ2-5; 8 bases align to TRBD2. The junction had 8 bases not matched to a gene; V was cut back by 1 base and J by 4 bases. The CDR3 covers 16 residues. Per the germline V gene, CDR1 is LGHNA and CDR2 is YNFKEQ. CDR3 sequence reads: CASSQGASGSTETQYF. The DNA for the CDR3 is TGTGCCAGCAGCCAAGGGGCTAGCGGGTCCACAGAGACCCAGTACTTC.

This chain links TRBV30 with TRBJ1-1, with 7 bases lining up with TRBD1. The CDR3 totals 13 residues. V shed 5 bases, J shed 1 base, and the junction held 4 bases outside the gene matches. CDR1 and CDR2 (germline): GTSNPN, SVGIG (reference sequence). The CDR3 DNA reads as TGTGCCTGGGACAGGGCGGGGAACACTGAAGCTTTCTTT. The encoded protein is CAWDRAGNTEAFF.

The rearrangement links TRBV5-6 to TRBJ2-3; maybe TRBD1 (5 bases). V shed 4 bases and J shed 0 bases, with 15 bases lying between them. The CDR3 runs 16 residues. Germline values: CDR1 SGHDT, CDR2 YYEEEE. The chain's CDR3 is CASSMPTESSTDTQYF. The CDR3 DNA sequence: TGTGCCAGCAGCATGCCGACAGAGTCTAGCACAGATACGCAGTATTTT.

This chain connects TRBV5-6 to TRBJ1-6; 9 nucleotides match TRBD1. Germline-derived CDR1 and CDR2 are SGHDT and YYEEEE. This CDR3 contains 14 residues. V trimming: 5 bases; J trimming: 10 bases; junction bases outside the gene matches: 7. The CDR3 DNA is TGTGCCAGCAGTCGGGACAGGGCTCCATCACCCCTCCACTTT. Translating gives CASSRDRAPSPLHF.

This clone was found a few times. The rearrangement links TRBV19 to TRBJ1-6; TRBD1 agrees at 7 bases. CDR1 and CDR2 from the germline V gene are LNHDA and SQIVND (reference sequence). Trimming cost V 4 bases and J 3 bases; bases outside gene matches: 3. The CDR3 loop spans 15 amino acids. CDR3 region: CASSTRTGYNSPLHF. The CDR3 bases are TGTGCCAGTAGTACCAGGACAGGCTATAATTCACCCCTCCACTTT.

The chain employs TRBV2 and TRBJ1-3, with D perhaps matching TRBD1 (6 bases). CDR3 length: 16 residues. Germline V gives CDR1 SNHLY, CDR2 FYNNEI. Trimming stripped 5 bases from V and 5 bases from J, with 19 bases between. This chain's CDR3 is CASSPGRGAPRNTIYF. The CDR3 DNA sequence: TGTGCCAGCAGTCCGGGCAGGGGCGCGCCCCGAAACACCATATATTTT.

The CDR3 coding sequence is TGCGCCAGCAAACTAGCCGTCAGCTCCTACAATGAGCAGTTCTTC. Protein product: CASKLAVSSYNEQFF. The chain links TRBV5-1 to TRBJ2-1; possible D gene TRBD2, 6 bases. Germline CDR1 reads SGHRS; CDR2 reads YFSETQ. This CDR3 is 15 amino acids long. Between the trimmed V and J ends, which lost 6 bases and 0 bases, there was a span of 13 bases.